This T cell receptor (beta chain) came from a study of brain T cells in children with intractable seizures. Sequencing was performed with immunoSEQ multiplex PCR; in TCRdb, only in-frame clones are kept and a portion is missing. This sample has approximately 330,000 clones, with 93% found just once. A word on this clone: What it binds is unknown.

The V gene's germline CDR1 is PRHDT and CDR2 FYEKMQ (reference sequence). V lost 4 bases to trimming and J lost 0 bases, with 12 bases between them. This CDR3 is built from 16 residues. Documented time point: blood from clinic visit 5 months post-surgery; TSC patient then seizure free. Surgery cases with the highest brain T cell transcript signatures were chosen for sequencing. The study, taken as a whole, reports: HCMV serostatus was not known, and viral specificity came from CDR3 similarity only.

This clonotype was sampled from a boy less than two years old with tuberous sclerosis and intractable seizures. Sample: peripheral blood, taken roughly 5 months after surgery. The chain has TRBV13 and TRBJ2-2; no reliable D call. The CDR3 nucleotides are TGTGCCAGCAGCTCACCCACCCCTCCGAACACCGGGGAGCTGTTTTTT. It yields the protein CASSSPTPPNTGELFF. Full variable domain (outside the CDR3, taken from reference TRBV13 and TRBJ2-2): AAGVIQSPRHLIKEKRETATLKCYPIPRHDTVYWYQQGPGQDPQFLISFYEKMQSDKGSIPDRFSAQQFSDYHSELNMSSLELGDSALYFCASSSPTPPNTGELFFGEGSRLTVL.